This TCR beta chain was sequenced in a study of sequential checkpoint blockade in melanoma. In the study overall: Randomization was 1:1 between first-line nivolumab→ipilimumab and ipilimumab→nivolumab. Each arm's sequence ended with maintenance nivolumab.

V lost 5 bases to trimming and J lost 2 bases, with 13 bases between them. The germline V gene has CDR1 LNHDA and CDR2 SQIVND (reference sequence). The CDR3 consists of 14 residues. This clone showed up just a few times. Indicated treatment: randomized to nivolumab then ipilimumab (arm A) or the reverse (arm B). None of the patients previously received DNA-damaging chemotherapy. Live CD3+CD8+ CD19− CD56− cells were sorted from PBMCs. Profiled with immunoSEQ multiplex PCR; TCRdb holds only in-frame clones, not every one. The data hold 17,000 or so clones, with around 73% observed a single time. This chain uses TRBV19 with TRBJ2-7, with D possibly being TRBD1 (5 bases). The receptor was isolated from a human donor with melanoma. Sequencing used CD8+ T cells sorted from blood (inferred from file names), obtained from a patient given nivolumab and ipilimumab in sequence. The CDR3 sequence: CASSPVDSTYEQYF. CDR3 DNA sequence: TGTGCCAGTAGTCCTGTAGACAGCACCTACGAGCAGTACTTC. Drawing the rest from reference TRBV19 and TRBJ2-7, the complete variable domain is DGGITQSPKYLFRKEGQNVTLSCEQNLNHDAMYWYRQDPGQGLRLIYYSQIVNDFQKGDIAEGYSVSREKKESFPLTVTSAQKNPTAFYLCASSPVDSTYEQYFGPGTRLTVT.